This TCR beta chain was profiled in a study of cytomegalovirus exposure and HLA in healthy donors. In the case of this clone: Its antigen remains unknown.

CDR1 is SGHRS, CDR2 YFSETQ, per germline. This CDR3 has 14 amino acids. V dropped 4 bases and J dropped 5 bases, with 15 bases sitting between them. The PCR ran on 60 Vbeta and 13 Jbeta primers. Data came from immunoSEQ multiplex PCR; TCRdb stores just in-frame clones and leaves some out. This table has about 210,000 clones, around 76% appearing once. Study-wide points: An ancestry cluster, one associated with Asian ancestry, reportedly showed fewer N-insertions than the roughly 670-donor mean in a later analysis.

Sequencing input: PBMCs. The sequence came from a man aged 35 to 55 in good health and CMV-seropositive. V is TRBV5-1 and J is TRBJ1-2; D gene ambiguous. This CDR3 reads CASSPQPGGYGYTF. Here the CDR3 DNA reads TGCGCCAGCAGCCCCCAACCTGGAGGGTATGGCTACACCTTC.